The sequence of this T cell receptor beta chain was determined in a study of T cells in Graves' hyperthyroidism and ophthalmopathy. The source material, RNA transcripts, was used to amplify TCR beta CDR3 regions. The primer set for the first-round RT-PCR of the TCR CDR3 was HTBI. Each CDR3 protein is one row after TCRdb ran MiXCR on the multiplex PCR reads. Here the sample spans about 520,000 distinct CDR3 sequences, roughly 24% being singletons. With 5 bases removed from V and 0 bases from J, the gap between germline ends came to 13 bases. CDR3 length equals 15 residues. Per germline, CDR1 SGHAT and CDR2 FQNNGV. Researchers barred patients who had uncontrolled infection, other autoimmune disease, pregnancy or lactation.

The sequencing input was blood. The receptor was isolated from a young woman with Graves' ophthalmopathy. The chain links TRBV11-2 to TRBJ2-5; D perhaps matches TRBD1 (5 bases). The CDR3 loop reads CASSPAWGYQETQYF. The CDR3 DNA follows: TGTGCCAGCAGCCCCGCGTGGGGCTACCAAGAGACCCAGTACTTC. The entire variable domain, with the rest obtained from reference TRBV11-2 and TRBJ2-5, is as follows: EAGVAQSPRYKIIEKRQSVAFWCNPISGHATLYWYQQILGQGPKLLIQFQNNGVVDDSQLPKDRFSAERLKGVDSTLKIQPAKLEDSAVYLCASSPAWGYQETQYFGPGTRLLVL.